The clone carrying this T cell receptor (beta chain) is classed as medium-sized. What it binds is unknown. Sequencing in the ViraFEST assay came after antigen-specific CD4+ T cells had been expanded with viral peptide pools, which were used to stimulate PBMC. With 10 days of culture completed, CD4+ T cells were isolated. In the vaccine recipients, nucleocapsid antibodies were negative and there was no prior SARS-CoV-2 infection. Supplemented with roughly 9.6 IU/ml IL-2 and roughly 10 ug/ml peptides, two million PBMC per well were kept in culture. Cultures received IL-2 medium that replaced half the medium on days 3 and 7. This sample stems from a study of vaccination effects on CD4 cells after COVID-19. General study findings and limits: Convalescent patients were few in the study, and early post-infection timepoints were absent.

Germline-derived CDR1 and CDR2 are LGHNA and YNFKEQ. Trimming removed 3 bases from V and 4 bases from J; junction bases left unmatched: 2. The CDR3 extends over 14 amino acids. TCRdb keeps only in-frame clones here, not all; method: immunoSEQ multiplex PCR. The sample contains tens of thousands of clones, about four fifths of which appear only once. The chain links TRBV4-2 to TRBJ2-1, with 8 bases fitting TRBD1. This TCR derives from a human donor who received a COVID-19 vaccine. The sample was CD4+ T cells from PBMCs cultured with SARS-CoV-2 spike peptides, taken before COVID-19 vaccination. In nucleotides, the CDR3 is TGTGCCAGCAGCCAGGACAGGGCTTACAATGAGCAGTTCTTC. It codes for CASSQDRAYNEQFF.